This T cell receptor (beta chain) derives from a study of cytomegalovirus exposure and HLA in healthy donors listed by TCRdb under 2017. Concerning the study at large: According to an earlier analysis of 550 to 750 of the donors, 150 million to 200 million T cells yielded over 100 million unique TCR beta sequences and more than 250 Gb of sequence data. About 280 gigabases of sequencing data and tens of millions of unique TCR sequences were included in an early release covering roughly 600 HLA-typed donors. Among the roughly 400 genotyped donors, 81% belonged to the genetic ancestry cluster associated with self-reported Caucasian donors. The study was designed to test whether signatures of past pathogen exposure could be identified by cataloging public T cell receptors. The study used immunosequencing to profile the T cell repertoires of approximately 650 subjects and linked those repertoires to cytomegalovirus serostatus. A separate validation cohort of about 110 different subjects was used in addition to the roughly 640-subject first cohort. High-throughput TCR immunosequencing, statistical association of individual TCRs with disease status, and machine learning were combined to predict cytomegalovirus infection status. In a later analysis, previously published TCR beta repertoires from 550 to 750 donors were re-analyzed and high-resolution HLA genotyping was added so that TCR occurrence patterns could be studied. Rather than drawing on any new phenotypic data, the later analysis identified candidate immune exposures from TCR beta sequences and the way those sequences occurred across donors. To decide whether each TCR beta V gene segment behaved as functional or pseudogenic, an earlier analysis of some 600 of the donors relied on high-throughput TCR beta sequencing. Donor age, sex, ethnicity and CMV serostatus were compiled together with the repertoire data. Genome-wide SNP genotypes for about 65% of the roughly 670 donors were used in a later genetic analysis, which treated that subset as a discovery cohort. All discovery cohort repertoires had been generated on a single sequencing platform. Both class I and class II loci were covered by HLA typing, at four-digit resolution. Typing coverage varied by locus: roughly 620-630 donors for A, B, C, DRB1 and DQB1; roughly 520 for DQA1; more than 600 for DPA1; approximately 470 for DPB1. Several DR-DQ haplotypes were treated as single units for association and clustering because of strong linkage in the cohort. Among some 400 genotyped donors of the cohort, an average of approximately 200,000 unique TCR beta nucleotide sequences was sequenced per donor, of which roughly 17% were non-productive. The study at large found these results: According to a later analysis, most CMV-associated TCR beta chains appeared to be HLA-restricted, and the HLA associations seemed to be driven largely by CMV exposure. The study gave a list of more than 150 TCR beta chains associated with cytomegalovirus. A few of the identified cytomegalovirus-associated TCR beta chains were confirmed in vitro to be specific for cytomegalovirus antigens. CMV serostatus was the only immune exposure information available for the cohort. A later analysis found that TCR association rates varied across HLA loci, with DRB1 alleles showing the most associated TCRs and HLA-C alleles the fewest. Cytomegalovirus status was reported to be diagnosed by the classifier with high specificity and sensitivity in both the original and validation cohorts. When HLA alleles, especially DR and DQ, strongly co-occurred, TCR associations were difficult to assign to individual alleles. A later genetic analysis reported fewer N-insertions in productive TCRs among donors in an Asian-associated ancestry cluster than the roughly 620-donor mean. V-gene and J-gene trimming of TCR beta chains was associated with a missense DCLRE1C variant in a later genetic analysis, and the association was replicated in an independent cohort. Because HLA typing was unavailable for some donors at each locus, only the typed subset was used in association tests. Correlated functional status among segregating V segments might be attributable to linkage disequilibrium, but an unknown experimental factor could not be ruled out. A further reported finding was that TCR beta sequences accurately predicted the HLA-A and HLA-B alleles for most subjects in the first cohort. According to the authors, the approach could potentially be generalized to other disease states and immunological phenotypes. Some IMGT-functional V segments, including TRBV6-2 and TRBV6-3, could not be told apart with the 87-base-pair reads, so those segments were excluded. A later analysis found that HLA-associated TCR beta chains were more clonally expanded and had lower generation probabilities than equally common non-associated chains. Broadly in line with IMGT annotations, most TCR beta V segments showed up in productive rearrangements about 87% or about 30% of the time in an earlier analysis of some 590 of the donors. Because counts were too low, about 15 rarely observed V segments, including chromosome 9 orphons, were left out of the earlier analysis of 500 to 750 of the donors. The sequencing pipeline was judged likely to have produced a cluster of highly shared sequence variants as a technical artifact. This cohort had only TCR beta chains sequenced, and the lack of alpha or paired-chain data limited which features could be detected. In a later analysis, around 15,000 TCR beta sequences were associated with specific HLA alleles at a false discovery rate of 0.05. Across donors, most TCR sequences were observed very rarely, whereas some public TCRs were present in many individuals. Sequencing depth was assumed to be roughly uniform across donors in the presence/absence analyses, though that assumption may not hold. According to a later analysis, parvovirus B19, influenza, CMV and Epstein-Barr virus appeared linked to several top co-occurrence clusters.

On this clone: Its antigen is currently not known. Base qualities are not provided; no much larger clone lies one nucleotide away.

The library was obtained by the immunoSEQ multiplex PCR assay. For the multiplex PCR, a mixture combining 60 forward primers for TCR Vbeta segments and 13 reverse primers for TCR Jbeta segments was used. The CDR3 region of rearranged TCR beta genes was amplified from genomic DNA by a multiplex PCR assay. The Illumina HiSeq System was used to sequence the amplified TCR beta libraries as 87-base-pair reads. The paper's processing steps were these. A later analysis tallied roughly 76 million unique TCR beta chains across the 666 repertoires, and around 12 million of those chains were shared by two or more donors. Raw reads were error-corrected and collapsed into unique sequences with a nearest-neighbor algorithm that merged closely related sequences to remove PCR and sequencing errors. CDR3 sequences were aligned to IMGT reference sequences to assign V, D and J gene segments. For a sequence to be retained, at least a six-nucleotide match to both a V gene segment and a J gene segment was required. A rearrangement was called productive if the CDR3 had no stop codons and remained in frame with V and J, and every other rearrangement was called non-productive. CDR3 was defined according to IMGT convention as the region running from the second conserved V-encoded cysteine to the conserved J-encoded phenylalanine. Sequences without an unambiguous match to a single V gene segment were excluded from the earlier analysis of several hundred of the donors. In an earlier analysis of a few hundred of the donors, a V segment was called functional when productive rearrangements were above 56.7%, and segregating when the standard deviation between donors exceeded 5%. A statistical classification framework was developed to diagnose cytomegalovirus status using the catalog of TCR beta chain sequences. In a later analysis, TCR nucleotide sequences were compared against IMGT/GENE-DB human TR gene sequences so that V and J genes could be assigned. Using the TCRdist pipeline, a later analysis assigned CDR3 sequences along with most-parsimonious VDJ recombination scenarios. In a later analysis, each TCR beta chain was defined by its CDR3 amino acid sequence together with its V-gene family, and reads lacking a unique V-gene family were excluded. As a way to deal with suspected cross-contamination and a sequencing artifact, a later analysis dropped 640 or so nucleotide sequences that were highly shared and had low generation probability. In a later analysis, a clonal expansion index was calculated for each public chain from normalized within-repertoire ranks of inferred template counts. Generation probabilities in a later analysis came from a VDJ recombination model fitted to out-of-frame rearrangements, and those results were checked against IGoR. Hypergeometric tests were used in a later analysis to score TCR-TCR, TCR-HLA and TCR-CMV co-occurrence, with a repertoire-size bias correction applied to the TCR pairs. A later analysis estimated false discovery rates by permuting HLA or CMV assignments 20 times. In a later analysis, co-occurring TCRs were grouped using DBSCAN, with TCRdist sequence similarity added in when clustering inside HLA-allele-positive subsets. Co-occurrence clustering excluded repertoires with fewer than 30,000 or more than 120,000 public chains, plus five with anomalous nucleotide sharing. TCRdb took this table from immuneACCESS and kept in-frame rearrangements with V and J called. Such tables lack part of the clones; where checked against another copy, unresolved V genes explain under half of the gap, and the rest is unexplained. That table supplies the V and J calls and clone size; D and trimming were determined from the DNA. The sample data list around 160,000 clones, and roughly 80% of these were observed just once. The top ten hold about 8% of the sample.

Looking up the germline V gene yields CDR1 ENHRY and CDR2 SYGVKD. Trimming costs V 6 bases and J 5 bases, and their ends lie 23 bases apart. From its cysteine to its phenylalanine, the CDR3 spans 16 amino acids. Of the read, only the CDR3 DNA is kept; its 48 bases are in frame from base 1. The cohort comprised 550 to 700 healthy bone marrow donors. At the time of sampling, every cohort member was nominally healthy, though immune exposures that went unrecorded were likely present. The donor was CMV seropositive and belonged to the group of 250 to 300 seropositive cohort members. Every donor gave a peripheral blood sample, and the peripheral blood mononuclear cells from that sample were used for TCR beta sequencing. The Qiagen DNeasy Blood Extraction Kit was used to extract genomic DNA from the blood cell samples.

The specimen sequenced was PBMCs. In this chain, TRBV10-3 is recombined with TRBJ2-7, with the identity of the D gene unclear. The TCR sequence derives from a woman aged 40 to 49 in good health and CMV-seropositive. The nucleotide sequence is TGTGCCATCAGCGGCTCCGCTGATTCAGCGATCGACGAGCAGTACTTC. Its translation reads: CAISGSADSAIDEQYF.